The rows below give T cell receptor beta chains drawn from one sample of a study of blood T cell repertoires in COVID-19. Assay: immunoSEQ multiplex PCR; the TCRdb copy retains only in-frame clones and omits some. The sample lists 15,000 or so clones; about 86% were seen once. The specimen sequenced was peripheral blood. Receptor source: a human donor in a cohort sampled during active COVID-19. The CDR3 runs from the conserved cysteine through the conserved F or W. The D gene is left open where the match is weak. For some rows the clone size is stated as once, few or many, or as a class when expanded; others skip it.

- | TRBJ2-3 | TRBV10-3 | - | CAISSRETDTQYF | TGTGCCATCAGTAGCAGGGAAACAGATACGCAGTATTTT
- | TRBJ1-4 | TRBV27 | - | CASSLSGDEKLFF | TGTGCCAGCAGTTTATCAGGGGATGAAAAACTGTTTTTT
- | TRBJ2-3 | TRBV9 | TRBD2 | CASSVVAGTSTDTQYF | TGTGCCAGCAGCGTAGTAGCGGGAACTAGCACAGATACGCAGTATTTT
- | TRBJ1-3 | TRBV4-3 | - | CASSQAHGTGNTIYF | TGCGCCAGCAGCCAAGCGCACGGGACTGGAAACACCATATATTTT
once | TRBJ1-1 | TRBV9 | - | CASSVVSRGGDTEAFF | TGTGCCAGCAGCGTAGTTTCCCGGGGGGGGGACACTGAAGCTTTCTTT
- | TRBJ1-2 | TRBV7-9 | TRBD1 | CASSPGTGKRGYTF | TGTGCCAGCAGCCCTGGGACAGGGAAGCGTGGCTACACCTTC
- | TRBJ1-3 | TRBV7-2 | TRBD1 | CASSTRDRLSSGNTIYF | TGTGCCAGCAGCACCCGGGACAGACTCAGCTCTGGAAACACCATATATTTT
few | TRBJ2-3 | TRBV11-3 | TRBD2 | CASSSGLADTDTQYF | TGTGCCAGCAGCTCGGGACTAGCGGACACAGATACGCAGTATTTT
- | TRBJ2-2 | TRBV30 | - | CAWSVDYTGELFF | TGTGCCTGGAGTGTAGACTACACCGGGGAGCTGTTTTTT
- | TRBJ1-2 | TRBV11-3 | - | CASSLFTDSYGYTF | TGTGCCAGCAGCTTATTCACCGACAGCTATGGCTACACCTTC
- | TRBJ1-2 | TRBV19 | TRBD1 | CASSRTGAHPINYGYTF | TGTGCCAGTAGTAGGACAGGGGCGCATCCCATTAACTATGGCTACACCTTC
- | TRBJ2-2 | TRBV2 | - | CASSPAGGGELFF | TGTGCCAGCAGCCCGGCCGGGGGCGGGGAGCTGTTTTTT
- | TRBJ1-5 | TRBV5-5 | - | CASSLVGANQPQHF | TGTGCCAGCAGCTTGGTTGGGGCAAATCAGCCCCAGCATTTT
- | TRBJ1-1 | TRBV28 | - | CASSLSQGNSEAFF | TGTGCCAGCAGTTTAAGTCAGGGGAATTCTGAAGCTTTCTTT
- | TRBJ2-7 | TRBV28 | - | CASSPDLGQSYEQYF | TGTGCCAGCAGTCCGGACCTCGGACAATCCTACGAGCAGTACTTC
- | TRBJ1-5 | TRBV2 | TRBD1 | CASSGVGQADQPQHF | TGTGCCAGCAGTGGGGTGGGACAGGCGGACCAGCCCCAGCATTTT
- | TRBJ2-3 | TRBV7-3 | TRBD2 | CASSFTGGAADTQYF | TGTGCCAGCAGCTTTACGGGAGGAGCGGCAGATACGCAGTATTTT
- | TRBJ1-3 | TRBV6-4 | TRBD1 | CASSDSDRETRNTIYF | TGTGCCAGCAGTGACTCCGACAGGGAGACTAGAAACACCATATATTTT
- | TRBJ2-7 | TRBV10-1 | TRBD2 | CASSEYRAGEEQYF | TGCGCCAGCAGTGAGTATCGAGCGGGGGAAGAGCAGTACTTC
- | TRBJ1-1 | TRBV4-1 | - | CASSQDETREAFF | TGCGCCAGCAGCCAAGACGAGACACGAGAAGCTTTCTTT
- | TRBJ2-2 | TRBV7-9 | - | CASSLSGGPGELFF | TGTGCCAGCAGCTTAAGTGGGGGCCCCGGGGAGCTGTTTTTT
- | TRBJ2-7 | TRBV24-1 | TRBD1 | CATSDPGQGSSYEQYF | TGTGCCACCAGTGATCCTGGACAGGGGAGCTCCTACGAGCAGTACTTC
- | TRBJ2-5 | TRBV7-7 | - | CASSRGGQETQYF | TGTGCCAGCAGCCGGGGTGGGCAAGAGACCCAGTACTTC
few | TRBJ2-1 | TRBV7-2 | - | CASSLGANNEQFF | TGTGCCAGCAGCTTAGGGGCTAACAATGAGCAGTTCTTC
- | TRBJ2-3 | TRBV9 | TRBD2 | CASKTSGSLADTQYF | TGTGCCAGCAAGACTAGCGGGAGTCTTGCAGATACGCAGTATTTT
- | TRBJ2-3 | TRBV10-3 | TRBD2 | CAISESRSGRDTQYF | TGTGCCATCAGTGAGTCGCGTAGCGGGAGAGATACGCAGTATTTT
- | TRBJ2-7 | TRBV6-5 | - | CASSSPGAFPYEQYF | TGTGCCAGCAGTTCTCCCGGTGCTTTCCCCTACGAGCAGTACTTC
- | TRBJ2-7 | TRBV7-9 | - | CASSHVSADTNLYEQYF | TGTGCCAGCAGCCATGTCTCGGCCGACACAAACCTCTACGAGCAGTACTTC
- | TRBJ1-1 | TRBV21-1 | - | CASSRTGDETEAFF | TGTGCCAGCAGCAGGACAGGGGATGAAACTGAAGCTTTCTTT
- | TRBJ1-6 | TRBV10-1 | - | CASSPLGDSPLHF | TGCGCCAGCAGTCCTTTGGGAGATTCACCCCTCCACTTT
- | TRBJ1-6 | TRBV13 | - | CASSAPRGRGNSPLHF | TGTGCCAGCAGCGCACCCCGGGGCAGGGGTAATTCACCCCTCCACTTT
- | TRBJ1-1 | TRBV24-1 | - | CATRATGLNTEAFF | TGTGCCACCAGAGCAACAGGGTTGAACACTGAAGCTTTCTTT
- | TRBJ2-1 | TRBV4-1 | - | CASSQRGGGPDNEQFF | TGCGCCAGCAGCCAAAGGGGCGGGGGCCCCGACAATGAGCAGTTCTTC
- | TRBJ2-7 | TRBV18 | - | CASSPPAVRYEQYF | TGTGCCAGCTCACCACCAGCGGTGCGGTACGAGCAGTACTTC
- | TRBJ2-1 | TRBV11-3 | - | CASSLDQGGTGAPNEQFF | TGTGCCAGCAGCTTAGATCAGGGGGGCACAGGGGCTCCCAATGAGCAGTTCTTC